The 20 T cell receptor beta chains below come from one sample, sequenced in a study of blood T cell repertoires in COVID-19. Clones were sequenced by immunoSEQ multiplex PCR, and TCRdb holds only the in-frame ones, with some missing. The table shows roughly 160,000 clones, with roughly nine tenths occurring only once. Sequenced material: peripheral blood. Every receptor here comes from a man in his sixties with acute or convalescent COVID-19.

This chain joins TRBV4-2 and TRBJ1-2; weak D call: TRBD1 (6 bases). The CDR3 spans 13 residues. Germline CDR1 and CDR2: LGHNA and YNFKEQ. Deletions cut 8 bases from V and 3 bases from J, with 13 bases between. The CDR3 nucleotides read TGTGCCAGCCGAAAAACAGGGCACTATGGCTACACCTTC. Translated: CASRKTGHYGYTF.

The chain joins TRBV5-1 to TRBJ1-2, with D possibly TRBD1 on 5 matching bases. V was clipped by 4 bases and J by 2 bases, with 15 bases between them. The germline V gene has CDR1 SGHRS and CDR2 YFSETQ. The CDR3 loop spans 15 amino acids. CDR3 bases: TGCGCCAGCAGCCAGGATGCAGGGTCCAACTATGGCTACACCTTC. It specifies CASSQDAGSNYGYTF.

The V call is TRBV27, the J call TRBJ1-1, with D possibly being TRBD1 (6 bases). The CDR3 length is 13 residues. V was shortened by 10 bases and J by 4 bases, with 16 bases between the two germline ends. Germline lookup yields CDR1 MNHEY and CDR2 SMNVEV (reference sequence). CDR3: CATSLNRATEAFF. In DNA, the CDR3 is TGTGCCACCTCCCTTAACAGGGCCACTGAAGCTTTCTTT.

The chain combines TRBV11-3 with TRBJ2-2; 10 bases agree with TRBD1. With 5 bases clipped from V and 6 bases from J, the junction kept 9 bases outside the gene matches. This CDR3 comprises 16 residues. The germline V gene encodes CDR1 SGHNT and CDR2 YENEEA. The CDR3 bases are TGTGCCAGCAGCCCCCGGACAGGGGGTACGGCCGGGGAGCTGTTTTTT. Encoded protein: CASSPRTGGTAGELFF.

J is TRBJ2-3 and V is TRBV12-3 or TRBV12-4, with 8 nucleotides matching TRBD2. The J segment lost 10 bases and the V segment lost 7 bases, leaving 7 bases of the junction unmatched. The CDR3 length is 12 residues. The CDR3 DNA follows: TGTGCCAGCACCCCCTCGGGGGGGTCGCAGTATTTT. It encodes CASTPSGGSQYF.

This clone was detected once. This chain links TRBV4-3 with TRBJ2-1; 12 bases are a match to TRBD2. This CDR3 is built from 15 residues. The germline V gene encodes CDR1 LGHNA and CDR2 YSLEER. V was pared by 5 bases and J by 7 bases, with 6 bases of the junction left unmatched. The CDR3 region has the DNA TGCGCCAGCAGCAGACTAGCGGGAGTGGGTAATGAGCAGTTCTTC. Translated: CASSRLAGVGNEQFF.

This chain joins TRBV19 and TRBJ2-2; D not certain. V lost 2 bases and J 2 bases, leaving 6 bases between the germline ends. Germline values: CDR1 LNHDA, CDR2 SQIVND (reference sequence). The CDR3 loop spans 14 amino acids. This CDR3 reads CASSIISNTGELFF. The CDR3 nucleotides are TGTGCCAGTAGTATAATTAGCAACACCGGGGAGCTGTTTTTT.

The chain uses TRBV10-3 and TRBJ2-3, with 8 bases aligning to TRBD1. With 4 bases clipped from V and 6 bases from J, the junction kept 12 bases outside the gene matches. This CDR3 spans 16 amino acids. CDR1 is ENHRY, CDR2 SYGVKD, per germline. CDR3 loop: CAISGPGQGRADTQYF. CDR3 coding DNA: TGTGCCATCAGTGGCCCCGGACAGGGACGGGCGGATACGCAGTATTTT.

The rearrangement links TRBV2 to TRBJ1-1, with 7 bases that match TRBD1. Germline CDR1 SNHLY, CDR2 FYNNEI. The V and J ends lost 6 bases and 11 bases, in that order; junction bases with no gene match: 15. CDR3 size: 14 residues. The CDR3 loop reads CASSGSQGGRRAFF. The CDR3 region has the DNA TGTGCCAGCAGCGGATCGCAGGGGGGTCGGCGCGCTTTCTTT.

The chain uses TRBV12-3 or TRBV12-4 and TRBJ1-2; D is perhaps TRBD1 (5 bases). V was cut by 2 bases and J by 4 bases, with 8 bases left in between. The CDR3 length is 13 residues. CDR3 DNA sequence: TGTGCCAGCAGTTTACAGGGCTCCTATGGCTACACCTTC. Translating it yields CASSLQGSYGYTF.

This clone has more than one count but fewer than ten. The rearrangement uses TRBV30 and TRBJ1-2, with D uncertain. This CDR3 comprises 15 residues. Per the germline V gene, CDR1 is GTSNPN and CDR2 is SVGIG (reference sequence). V was trimmed by 1 base and J by 4 bases, leaving 16 bases between them. The CDR3 DNA follows: TGTGCCTGGAGTGGAAAGGCAGGCCCCGGCTATGGCTACACCTTC. Amino acid sequence: CAWSGKAGPGYGYTF. Looking up the rest from reference TRBV30 and TRBJ1-2 gives the full variable domain: SQTIHQWPATLVQPVGSPLSLECTVEGTSNPNLYWYRQAAGRGLQLLFYSVGIGQISSEVPQNLSASRPQDRQFILSSKKLLLSDSGFYLCAWSGKAGPGYGYTFGSGTRLTVV.

The chain couples TRBV7-2 to TRBJ1-1, with 7 bases identical to TRBD1. V shed 1 base, J shed 2 bases, and the junction held 4 bases outside the gene matches. This CDR3 is 15 amino acids long. Germline V gene data show CDR1 as SGHTA and CDR2 as FQGNSA. This CDR3 reads CASSLDVGGNTEAFF. CDR3 bases: TGTGCCAGCAGCTTAGATGTAGGGGGCAACACTGAAGCTTTCTTT.

The J gene is TRBJ1-6, the V gene TRBV2; the D gene is possibly TRBD1 (5 bases). Looked up from germline, CDR1 is SNHLY and CDR2 is FYNNEI. This CDR3 is built from 15 residues. Deletions cut 5 bases from V and 7 bases from J, with 15 bases between. The DNA for the CDR3 is TGTGCCAGCAGTCTAGACAGCTTAAAGAATTCACCCCTCCACTTT. It is translated as CASSLDSLKNSPLHF.

This chain uses TRBV2 with TRBJ1-1; D unclear. Trimming left V 4 bases short and J 1 base short, with 16 bases between. Germline V gene data show CDR1 as SNHLY and CDR2 as FYNNEI. This CDR3 contains 16 residues. The CDR3 coding sequence is TGTGCCAGCAGTGTCGGGTTTTCTGGCGGGAACACTGAAGCTTTCTTT. Amino acid sequence: CASSVGFSGGNTEAFF.

The V and J genes are TRBV19 and TRBJ2-1; 8 nucleotides agree with TRBD2. There are 13 residues in the CDR3. Germline V CDR1 and CDR2: LNHDA, SQIVND (reference sequence). The trim removed 2 bases at V and 15 bases at J, leaving 9 bases unmatched. CDR3 residues: CASSIRAGGPGFF. The CDR3 region has the DNA TGTGCCAGTAGTATACGGGCGGGGGGCCCTGGGTTCTTC.

The chain recombines TRBV2 with TRBJ2-1; TRBD2 agrees at 8 bases. This CDR3 contains 11 residues. The V gene end was trimmed by 10 bases and the J gene end by 8 bases; junction bases not matched to a gene: 4. Germline CDR1 reads SNHLY; CDR2 reads FYNNEI. The CDR3 coding sequence is TGTGCCACCACGGGGGGGCATGAGCAGTTCTTC. Translating it yields CATTGGHEQFF.

The CDR3 reads CASSEQRGVQETQYF. In nucleotides, the CDR3 is TGTGCCAGCAGTGAACAGCGGGGGGTCCAAGAGACCCAGTACTTC. The J gene is TRBJ2-5, the V gene TRBV2; TRBD2 matches 9 bases. The CDR3 is 15 amino acids. The V gene end was trimmed by 2 bases and the J gene end by 1 base; junction bases not matched to a gene: 2. The germline V gene has CDR1 SNHLY and CDR2 FYNNEI.

This clone has just one count. Written as DNA, the CDR3 is TGTGCCAGCAGTTTATCAGGGGGTCGTACTGAAGCTTTCTTT. Protein product: CASSLSGGRTEAFF. The chain is built from TRBV27 and TRBJ1-1; the D gene is possibly TRBD1 (6 bases). Germline V gives CDR1 MNHEY, CDR2 SMNVEV (reference sequence). The CDR3 runs to 14 residues. Deletions cut 0 bases from V and 5 bases from J, with 10 bases between.

This rearrangement joins TRBV6-5 to TRBJ1-2, with TRBD1 matching over 7 bases. The CDR3 is 14 residues long. The V and J ends lost 2 bases and 7 bases, in that order; junction bases with no gene match: 7. Per the germline V gene, CDR1 is MNHEY and CDR2 is SVGAGI. The CDR3 is CASSYTDRVGGYTF. The CDR3 region has the DNA TGTGCCAGCAGTTACACAGACAGGGTGGGTGGCTACACCTTC.

DNA of the CDR3: TGTGCCAGCAGCATACCCCAGGGGGCGCGAACTGAAGCTTTCTTT. It encodes CASSIPQGARTEAFF. The chain recombines TRBV11-1 with TRBJ1-1, with 8 bases fitting TRBD1. V was pared by 5 bases and J by 5 bases, with 10 bases of the junction left unmatched. The CDR3 is 15 amino acids. From germline, CDR1 is SGHAT and CDR2 FQDESV (reference sequence).